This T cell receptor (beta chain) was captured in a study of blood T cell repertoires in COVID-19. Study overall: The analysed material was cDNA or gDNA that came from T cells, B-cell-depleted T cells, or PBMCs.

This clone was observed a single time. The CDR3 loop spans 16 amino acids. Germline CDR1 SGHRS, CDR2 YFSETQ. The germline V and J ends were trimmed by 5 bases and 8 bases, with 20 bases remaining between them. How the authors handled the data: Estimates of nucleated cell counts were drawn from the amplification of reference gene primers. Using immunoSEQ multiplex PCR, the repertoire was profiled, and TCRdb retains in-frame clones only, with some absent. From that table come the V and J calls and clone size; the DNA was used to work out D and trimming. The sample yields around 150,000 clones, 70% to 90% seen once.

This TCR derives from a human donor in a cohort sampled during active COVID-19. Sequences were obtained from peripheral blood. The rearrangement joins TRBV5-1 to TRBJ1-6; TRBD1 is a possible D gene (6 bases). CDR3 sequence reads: CASSTGFEAADSPLHF. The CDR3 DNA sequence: TGCGCCAGCAGTACAGGGTTCGAAGCGGCGGATTCACCCCTCCACTTT.